This is a list of T cell receptor beta chains from one sample in a study of blood T cell repertoires in COVID-19. Measured with immunoSEQ multiplex PCR; TCRdb has only the in-frame clones, and not every one. The sample has some 670,000 clones, 75% to 90% seen once. Sequencing used peripheral blood. These receptors came from a woman younger than 35 with acute or convalescent COVID-19. CDR3s include the opening cysteine and the closing phenylalanine or tryptophan. A D gene is named only where the DNA matches it firmly. Clone size appears in some rows only: once, few, many, or a class for an expanded clone.

D gene	V gene	J gene	clone size	CDR3 protein	CDR3 DNA
TRBD1	TRBV13	TRBJ1-2	NA	CASSLGPGQAYGYTF	TGTGCCAGCAGCTTAGGACCGGGACAGGCCTATGGCTACACCTTC
TRBD1	TRBV4-3	TRBJ1-1	NA	CASSLPGGTEAFF	TGCGCCAGCAGCTTACCAGGGGGGACTGAAGCTTTCTTT
NA	TRBV21-1	TRBJ2-3	once	CASSTGTSGGVITDTQYF	TGTGCCAGCAGCACCGGGACTAGCGGGGGGGTGATCACAGATACGCAGTATTTT
NA	TRBV24-1	TRBJ1-1	NA	CATSAYRVDTEAFF	TGTGCCACCAGTGCGTACAGGGTAGACACTGAAGCTTTCTTT
NA	TRBV5-1	TRBJ1-3	NA	CASSSESLFSGNTIYF	TGCGCCAGCAGCTCCGAAAGCCTCTTCTCTGGAAACACCATATATTTT
NA	TRBV11-2	TRBJ2-7	NA	CASSLEGAGLPYEQYF	TGTGCCAGCAGCTTAGAAGGCGCAGGACTCCCCTACGAGCAGTACTTC
NA	TRBV30	TRBJ1-2	NA	CAWSVSGRDGYTF	TGTGCCTGGAGTGTATCAGGGAGGGATGGCTACACCTTC
NA	TRBV29-1	TRBJ2-7	NA	CSVRRGDYEQYF	TGCAGCGTTAGGCGGGGAGACTACGAGCAGTACTTC
NA	TRBV7-9	TRBJ1-1	NA	CASRTTVEAFF	TGTGCCAGCAGGACTACAGTTGAAGCTTTCTTT
NA	TRBV12-5	TRBJ1-3	NA	CASKKGSWNTIYF	TGTGCTAGTAAAAAGGGGTCGTGGAACACCATATATTTT
NA	TRBV5-1	TRBJ1-4	NA	CASSLGPGSLEKLFF	TGCGCCAGCAGCTTGGGGCCAGGATCTCTGGAAAAACTGTTTTTT
TRBD2	TRBV5-1	TRBJ2-5	NA	CASSLGSGARQETQYF	TGCGCCAGCAGCTTGGGCAGCGGGGCCCGCCAAGAGACCCAGTACTTC
NA	TRBV27	TRBJ1-5	NA	CASSRGNQPQHF	TGTGCCAGCAGTCGGGGCAATCAGCCCCAGCATTTT
TRBD2	TRBV7-2	TRBJ2-7	few	CASSLVASGGADEQYF	TGTGCCAGCAGCTTAGTCGCTAGCGGGGGGGCCGACGAGCAGTACTTC
TRBD1	TRBV5-6	TRBJ1-1	NA	CASSEGAGLTEAFF	TGTGCCAGCAGCGAGGGGGCAGGGTTAACTGAAGCTTTCTTT
TRBD1	TRBV5-1	TRBJ1-1	NA	CASSLGTGRTEAFF	TGCGCCAGCAGCTTGGGGACAGGGAGAACTGAAGCTTTCTTT
NA	TRBV3-1/TRBV3-2	TRBJ2-3	NA	CASSQRFVDSGDTQYF	TGTGCCAGCAGCCAAAGATTCGTCGACTCCGGAGATACGCAGTATTTT
NA	TRBV29-1	TRBJ1-1	NA	CSALKATEAFF	TGCAGCGCCCTCAAAGCGACTGAAGCTTTCTTT
TRBD1	TRBV6-5	TRBJ2-1	NA	CASNYRQGAAVEQFF	TGTGCCAGCAACTACAGACAGGGGGCCGCGGTGGAGCAGTTCTTC
NA	TRBV28	TRBJ1-5	NA	CASSYGGGFNQPQHF	TGTGCCAGCAGTTATGGGGGGGGTTTCAATCAGCCCCAGCATTTT
TRBD1	TRBV6-4	TRBJ2-1	NA	CASSDGTGGWDEQFF	TGTGCCAGCAGTGATGGGACAGGGGGTTGGGATGAGCAGTTCTTC
NA	TRBV4-2	TRBJ1-1	NA	CASSQERQSSEAFF	TGTGCCAGCAGCCAAGAGAGACAGTCTTCGGAAGCTTTCTTT
TRBD1	TRBV19	TRBJ1-4	NA	CASSKQGTAFATNEKLFF	TGTGCCAGTAGTAAACAGGGGACAGCCTTTGCAACTAATGAAAAACTGTTTTTT
TRBD1	TRBV7-8	TRBJ1-2	once	CASSLQGAEGYTF	TGTGCCAGCAGCCTGCAGGGGGCGGAGGGCTACACCTTC
TRBD1	TRBV5-8	TRBJ2-2	NA	CASSYTGTANTGELFF	TGTGCCAGCAGCTACACCGGGACAGCCAACACCGGGGAGCTGTTTTTT
TRBD2	TRBV19	TRBJ2-2	NA	CASSTQTLRTGGVTGELFF	TGTGCCAGTAGTACCCAGACCCTTAGGACGGGGGGGGTTACCGGGGAGCTGTTTTTT
TRBD2	TRBV28	TRBJ2-5	NA	CASSLWVRGFGETQYF	TGTGCCAGCAGTTTGTGGGTGCGGGGGTTCGGAGAGACCCAGTACTTC
NA	TRBV24-1	TRBJ1-2	NA	CATSDKTPGRIYGYTF	TGTGCCACCAGTGACAAAACTCCCGGGAGAATCTATGGCTACACCTTC
NA	TRBV5-1	TRBJ1-2	NA	CASSFGGIGPLYGYTF	TGCGCCAGCAGCTTCGGAGGGATAGGGCCCCTCTATGGCTACACCTTC